This TCR beta chain stems from a study of blood T cell repertoires in COVID-19. The data were produced by immunoSEQ multiplex PCR, yet TCRdb's version contains in-frame clones alone and is incomplete. The sample yields approximately 170,000 clones, 80% to 90% seen once. Germline V gene lookup returns CDR1 SEHNR and CDR2 FQNEAQ (reference sequence). The CDR3 spans 14 residues. The V gene lost 3 bases and the J gene lost 12 bases, with 18 bases spanning the gap. Sequenced: peripheral blood. The chain has TRBV7-9 and TRBJ2-1; tentative D call: TRBD2 (6 bases). This clonotype originated in a man aged 18 to 29 who had recovered from COVID-19. The CDR3 DNA reads as TGTGCCAGCAGCTTGCCCCTCGGGAGAATGGGGCAGTTCTTC. This encodes CASSLPLGRMGQFF.